The clone carrying this TCR beta chain occurred many times. The antigen is undetermined. Construction of TCR beta libraries relied on iRepertoire HTBI primers and on Arm-PCR targeting CDR3 regions. Authors' data handling: Identification yielded approximately 67 TRBV and about 15 TRBJ segments across samples. MiXCR, run by TCRdb on the multiplex PCR reads, gives a single entry per CDR3 protein. In this record, the V and J calls reflect TCRdb's handling and not the investigators' own analysis. Among about 430,000 distinct CDR3 sequences listed, 21% were seen once. This record belongs to a study of regulatory T cells in long-lasting Graves disease. Time point described: persistent/refractory GD, antithyroid drugs over 5 years with positive TRAb. RNA extracted from PBMCs served as the sequencing template. Graves' disease diagnosis was established per American Thyroid Association guidelines. Study-wide findings and caveats: Persistent disease exhibited a predilection for TRBV28, TRBJ1-2 and TRBJ2-5.

The CDR3 contains 17 residues. Looked up from germline, CDR1 is MDHEN and CDR2 is SYDVKM. With 5 bases clipped from V and 6 bases from J, the junction kept 14 bases outside the gene matches. V and J are TRBV28 and TRBJ2-7; TRBD1 matches 12 bases. The TCR was taken from a female donor with Graves disease. Sequencing used peripheral blood mononuclear cells (PBMCs), obtained when the disease was refractory, from a patient treated with antithyroid drugs. CDR3 DNA: TGTGCCAGCAGTCTTTTAGGGACAGGGGGCGACGAGGTCGAGCAGTACTTC. Its protein is CASSLLGTGGDEVEQYF. Full variable domain (rest looked up from reference TRBV28 and TRBJ2-7): DVKVTQSSRYLVKRTGEKVFLECVQDMDHENMFWYRQDPGLGLRLIYFSYDVKMKEKGDIPEGYSVSREKKERFSLILESASTNQTSMYLCASSLLGTGGDEVEQYFGPGTRLTVT.